This T cell receptor beta chain is from a study of cytomegalovirus exposure and HLA in healthy donors. Trimming removed 4 bases at V and 1 base at J, with 6 bases between. Germline V gene sequence: CDR1 SGHKS, CDR2 YYEKEE (reference sequence). There are 12 residues in the CDR3. Primers for the PCR totalled 60 Vbeta and 13 Jbeta. TCRdb keeps only in-frame clones here, not all; method: immunoSEQ multiplex PCR. The sample yields 100,000 to 150,000 clones, approximately 83% seen once. Findings and limits, study-wide: Accurate predictions that matched the HLA-A and HLA-B alleles of most subjects were reportedly made from TCR beta sequences. In a later analysis, V- and J-gene trimming of beta chains associated with a DCLRE1C missense variant, replicated independently. Later on, an analysis found that several of the most significant clusters appeared to be linked to common viral pathogens, which included parvovirus B19. Several V segments, TRBV6-2 and TRBV6-3 among them, could not be told apart and were dropped.

This clone was counted a single time. Its antigen is not known. The chain is built from TRBV5-5 and TRBJ2-7; D may be TRBD1 (5 bases). Sequencing used PBMCs. The sequence came from a woman in her thirties or forties in good health and CMV-seropositive. The CDR3 bases are TGTGCCAGCAGCCAGGGATCCTACGAGCAGTACTTC. The encoded protein is CASSQGSYEQYF.